The next 16 T cell receptor beta chains were all read from a single sample in a study of breast tumors, draining lymph nodes, adjacent tissues. Samples came from axillary lymph nodes draining the breast cancer. TCRdb itself ran the multiplex PCR reads through MiXCR, one entry per CDR3 protein. Of approximately 100,000 distinct CDR3 sequences in the sample, approximately 22% were seen once. Source material: axillary lymph node tissue. All receptors come from a female donor with breast cancer. Some clones in this sample may be carry-over from other donors' samples.

The sample holds many counts of this clonotype. The rearrangement links TRBV6-1 to TRBJ2-7; TRBD1 is a possible D gene (6 bases). V was trimmed by 3 bases and J by 7 bases, leaving 13 bases between them. From germline, CDR1 is MNHNS and CDR2 SASEGT. This CDR3 comprises 13 residues. The CDR3 sequence: CASSEGAYGEQYF. In DNA form, the CDR3 reads TGTGCCAGCAGTGAGGGGGCATATGGGGAGCAGTACTTC.

In the case of this clonotype: Given a much more abundant clone one base away, this may be a read error. J is TRBJ2-1 and V is TRBV5-8, with no clear D. The CDR3 extends over 15 amino acids. CDR1 is SGHTS and CDR2 is YDEGEE in the germline V gene. CDR3 nucleotides: TGTGCCAGCAGCGTACGCAGGATTAAATACAATGAGCAGCTCTTC. It translates to CASSVRRIKYNEQLF.

Worth noting for this clonotype: One base away lies a much larger clone, so this may be a sequencing read error. The gene calls are TRBV6-1 and TRBJ2-1, with 7 positions matching TRBD1. Germline loops: CDR1 MNHNS, CDR2 SASEGT. The CDR3 has 15 amino acids. The CDR3 is CASSELTGAANEEFF. CDR3 bases: TGTGCCAGCAGTGAACTCACAGGGGCAGCCAATGAGGAGTTCTTC.

This clonotype has ten or more counts. The V gene is TRBV19, the J gene TRBJ2-2; D unresolved. V dropped 3 bases and J dropped 1 base, with 15 bases sitting between them. Germline-derived CDR1 and CDR2 are LNHDA and SQIVND (reference sequence). The CDR3 covers 17 residues. DNA of the CDR3: TGTGCCAGTAGTATTATAGTCAGCGCCATGAACACCGGGGAGCTGTTTTTT. It is translated as CASSIIVSAMNTGELFF.

As concerns this clonotype: A much larger clone differs by one base, so this may be a read error. This chain joins TRBV28 and TRBJ2-7; D unresolved. This CDR3 comprises 12 residues. Between the trimmed V and J ends, which lost 4 bases and 2 bases, there was a span of 6 bases. Germline V gives CDR1 MDHEN, CDR2 SYDVKM. The CDR3 spells CASSSLPYEQYF. CDR3 nucleotide sequence: TGTGCCAGCAGTTCTCTCCCCTACGAGCAGTACTTC.

This clonotype was picked up many times. Written as DNA, the CDR3 is TGTGCCAGCGGGTACAATGAGCAGTTCTTC. Translation: CASGYNEQFF. J is TRBJ2-1 and V is TRBV12-3 or TRBV12-4; D gene ambiguous. This CDR3 has 10 residues. V was trimmed by 8 bases and J by 4 bases, leaving 3 bases between them.

The CDR3, as DNA: TGCGCCAGCAGCTCAACAGGGGGCGCCAACTATGGCTACGAGCAGTACTTC. Translation: CASSSTGGANYGYEQYF. The chain links TRBV5-1 to TRBJ2-7; 9 nucleotides line up with TRBD1. The CDR3 runs 17 residues. Germline V lookup: CDR1 SGHRS, CDR2 YFSETQ. V lost 3 bases and J lost 3; bases outside the gene matches: 13. Full variable domain (remainder filled in from reference TRBV5-1 and TRBJ2-7): KAGVTQTPRYLIKTRGQQVTLSCSPISGHRSVSWYQQTPGQGLQFLFEYFSETQRNKGNFPGRFSGRQFSNSRSEMNVSTLELGDSALYLCASSSTGGANYGYEQYFGPGTRLTVT.

This clonotype was counted between two and nine times. CDR3 loop: CASSPGADASYTF. The CDR3 nucleotides are TGCGCCAGCAGCCCCGGGGCCGACGCGAGCTACACCTTC. This chain uses TRBV5-1 with TRBJ1-2; a possible D gene is TRBD1 (5 bases). Germline V gives CDR1 SGHRS, CDR2 YFSETQ. The CDR3 consists of 13 residues. The V and J ends lost 4 bases and 9 bases respectively, with 16 bases between them.

This clonotype was observed at least ten times. The genes are TRBV2 and TRBJ2-7, with D hard to call. The V end lost 6 bases, the J end lost 0 bases, and 9 bases lay between the germline ends. This CDR3 is 13 amino acids long. CDR1 is SNHLY and CDR2 is FYNNEI in the germline V gene. The CDR3 reads CASRPASSYEQYF. The DNA of the CDR3 is TGTGCCAGCAGACCTGCCAGCTCCTACGAGCAGTACTTC. Full variable domain (outside the CDR3, taken from reference TRBV2 and TRBJ2-7): EPEVTQTPSHQVTQMGQEVILRCVPISNHLYFYWYRQILGQKVEFLVSFYNNEISEKSEIFDDQFSVERPDGSNFTLKIRSTKLEDSAMYFCASRPASSYEQYFGPGTRLTVT.

Note on this clonotype: The junction departs from germline at one end; a sequencing error may be responsible. The chain is built from TRBV24-1 and TRBJ2-7, with D tentatively TRBD1 or TRBD2 (5 bases each). The CDR3 totals 15 residues. CDR1 and CDR2 (germline): KGHDR, SFDVKD. The CDR3 coding sequence is TGTGCCACCAGTGACCCCCGGGGCTCTTCCTACGAGCAGTGCTTC. Translating gives CATSDPRGSSYEQCF.

This clonotype has at least ten counts. This rearrangement joins TRBV5-6 to TRBJ1-5; D is possibly TRBD1 (5 bases). This CDR3 has 15 residues. V dropped 0 bases and J dropped 0 bases, with 7 bases sitting between them. Germline assignment: CDR1 SGHDT and CDR2 YYEEEE. Here the CDR3 reads CASSLGQNSNQPQHF. CDR3 DNA sequence: TGTGCCAGCAGCTTGGGACAGAATAGCAATCAGCCCCAGCATTTT.

As for this clonotype: A much larger clonotype is one base distant, so this may be a read error. As the CDR3 is not closed by the conserved phenylalanine or tryptophan, this likely results from a read error. The chain is built from TRBV7-3 and TRBJ2-2; D ambiguous. Germline-derived CDR1 and CDR2 are SGHTA and FQGTGA. This CDR3 has 17 amino acids. Deletions cut 4 bases from V and 1 base from J, with 16 bases between. CDR3 coding DNA: TGTGCCAGCAGCTCCAGAATGGGCCCACAGAACACCGGGGAGCTGTTTGTT. This encodes CASSSRMGPQNTGELFV.

The chain uses TRBV19 and TRBJ1-1; D gene unclear. There are 13 residues in the CDR3. Per the germline V gene, CDR1 is LNHDA and CDR2 is SQIVND (reference sequence). Trimming took off 3 bases at V and 4 bases at J, with 9 bases between the two ends. The CDR3 is CASSMGGGTEAFF. The CDR3 DNA is TGTGCCAGTAGTATGGGAGGCGGCACTGAAGCTTTCTTT. Filled out from reference TRBV19 and TRBJ1-1, the complete variable domain reads DGGITQSPKYLFRKEGQNVTLSCEQNLNHDAMYWYRQDPGQGLRLIYYSQIVNDFQKGDIAEGYSVSREKKESFPLTVTSAQKNPTAFYLCASSMGGGTEAFFGQGTRLTVV.

This clonotype has only a few counts. The chain employs TRBV30 and TRBJ1-3, with D unclear. The V end lost 5 bases, the J end lost 1 base, and 9 bases lay between the germline ends. This CDR3 region has 13 residues. The germline V gene has CDR1 GTSNPN and CDR2 SVGIG (reference sequence). The CDR3 is CAWGVGSGNTIYF. The CDR3 DNA is TGTGCCTGGGGGGTCGGTTCTGGAAACACCATATATTTT.

The table lists this clonotype with many counts. The CDR3: CSARLGQGNYGYTF. The CDR3 DNA is TGCAGTGCTAGGCTGGGACAGGGTAACTATGGCTACACCTTC. This rearrangement joins TRBV20-1 to TRBJ1-2; 9 nucleotides agree with TRBD1. The germline gives CDR1 DFQATT, CDR2 SNEGSKA (reference sequence). V was pared by 3 bases and J by 1 base, with 3 bases of the junction left unmatched. CDR3 size: 14 residues.

This clonotype appeared many times. This chain joins TRBV27 and TRBJ2-7; D possibly uses TRBD1 or TRBD2 (5 bases each). Germline V gene data show CDR1 as MNHEY and CDR2 as SMNVEV (reference sequence). Trimming left V 6 bases short and J 1 base short, with 10 bases between. The CDR3 covers 13 residues. CDR3 region: CASSFGASYEQYF. The DNA for the CDR3 is TGTGCCAGCAGCTTCGGGGCGTCCTACGAGCAGTACTTC.